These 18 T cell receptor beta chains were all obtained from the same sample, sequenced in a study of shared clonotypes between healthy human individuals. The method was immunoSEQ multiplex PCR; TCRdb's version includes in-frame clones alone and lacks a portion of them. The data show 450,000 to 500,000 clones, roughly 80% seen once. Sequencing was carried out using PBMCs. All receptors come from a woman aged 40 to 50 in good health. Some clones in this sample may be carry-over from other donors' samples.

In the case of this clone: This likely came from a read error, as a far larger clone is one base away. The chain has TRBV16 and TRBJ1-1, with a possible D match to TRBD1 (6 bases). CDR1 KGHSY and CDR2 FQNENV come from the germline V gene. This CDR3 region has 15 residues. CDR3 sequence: CASSQLRGRNTGAFF. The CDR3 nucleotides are TGTGCCAGCAGCCAATTGAGGGGGAGGAACACTGGAGCTTTCTTT.

In nucleotides, the CDR3 is TGTGCCAGCAGTTCCCCTAGCGGCATGGGCGAGCAGTACTTC. Protein sequence: CASSSPSGMGEQYF. This chain connects TRBV28 to TRBJ2-7, with 7 bases matching TRBD2. Per germline, CDR1 MDHEN and CDR2 SYDVKM. CDR3 size: 14 residues. With V trimmed by 4 bases and J by 6 bases, 9 bases remained unmatched.

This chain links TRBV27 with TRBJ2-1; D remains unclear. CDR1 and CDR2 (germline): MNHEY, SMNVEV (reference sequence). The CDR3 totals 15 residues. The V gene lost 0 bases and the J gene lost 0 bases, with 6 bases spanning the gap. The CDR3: CASSLSFISYNEQFF. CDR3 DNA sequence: TGTGCCAGCAGTTTATCGTTCATCTCCTACAATGAGCAGTTCTTC.

For the CDR3, the DNA is TGCAGCGTCGCCCTAGCGGGAGGGCCCGGGACCCAGTACTTC. It is translated as CSVALAGGPGTQYF. The chain carries TRBV29-1 and TRBJ2-5; the match to TRBD2 covers 12 bases. The V and J ends lost 6 bases and 7 bases, in that order; junction bases with no gene match: 9. The CDR3 sequence is 14 residues long. Germline assignment: CDR1 SQVTM and CDR2 ANQGSEA.

CDR3 sequence (DNA): TGTGCCAGCAGCCCTCCGGGACAGCGGTACGAGCAGTACTTC. Protein: CASSPPGQRYEQYF. The chain combines TRBV7-9 with TRBJ2-7; TRBD1 matches at 7 bases. The CDR3 consists of 14 residues. In germline, CDR1 is SEHNR, CDR2 FQNEAQ (reference sequence). After removal of 5 bases from V and 4 bases from J, the junction contained 8 bases not matched to a gene.

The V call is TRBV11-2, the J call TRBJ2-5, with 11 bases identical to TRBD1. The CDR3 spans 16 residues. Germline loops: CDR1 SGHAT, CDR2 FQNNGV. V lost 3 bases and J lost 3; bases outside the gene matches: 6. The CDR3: CASSFIWTGGEETQYF. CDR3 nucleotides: TGTGCCAGCAGCTTTATTTGGACAGGGGGCGAAGAGACCCAGTACTTC.

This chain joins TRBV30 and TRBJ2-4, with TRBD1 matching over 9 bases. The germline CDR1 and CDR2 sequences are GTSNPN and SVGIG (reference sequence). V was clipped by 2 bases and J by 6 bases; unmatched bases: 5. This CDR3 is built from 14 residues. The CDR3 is CAWSWGQGRNIQYF. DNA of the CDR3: TGTGCCTGGAGTTGGGGACAGGGCCGAAACATTCAGTACTTC.

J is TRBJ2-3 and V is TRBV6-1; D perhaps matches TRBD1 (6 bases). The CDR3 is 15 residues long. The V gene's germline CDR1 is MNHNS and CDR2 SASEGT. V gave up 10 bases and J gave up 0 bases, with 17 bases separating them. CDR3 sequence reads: CATPPEQGSTDTQYF. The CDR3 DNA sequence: TGTGCCACCCCACCCGAACAGGGAAGCACAGATACGCAGTATTTT.

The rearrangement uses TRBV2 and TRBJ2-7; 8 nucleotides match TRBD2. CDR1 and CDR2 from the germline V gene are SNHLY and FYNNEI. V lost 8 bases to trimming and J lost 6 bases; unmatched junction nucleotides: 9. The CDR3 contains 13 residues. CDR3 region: CASVRAGESEQYF. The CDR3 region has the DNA TGTGCCAGCGTTCGAGCGGGAGAAAGCGAGCAGTACTTC.

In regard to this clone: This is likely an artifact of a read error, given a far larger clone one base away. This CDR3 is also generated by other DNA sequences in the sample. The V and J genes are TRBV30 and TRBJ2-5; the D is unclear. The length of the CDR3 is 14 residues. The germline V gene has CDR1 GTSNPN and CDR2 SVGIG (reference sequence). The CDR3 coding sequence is TGTGCCTGGAGTGTTAGAGCGCGGCGAGAGACACAGTACTTC. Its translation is CAWSVRARRETQYF.

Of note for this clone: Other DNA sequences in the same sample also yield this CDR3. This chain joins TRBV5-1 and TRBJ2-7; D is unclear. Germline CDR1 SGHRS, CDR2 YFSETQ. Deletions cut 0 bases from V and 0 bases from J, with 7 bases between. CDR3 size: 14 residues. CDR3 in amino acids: CASSLVPGSYEQYF. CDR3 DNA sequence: TGCGCCAGCAGCTTGGTTCCCGGCTCCTACGAGCAGTACTTC. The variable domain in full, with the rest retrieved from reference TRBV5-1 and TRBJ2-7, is KAGVTQTPRYLIKTRGQQVTLSCSPISGHRSVSWYQQTPGQGLQFLFEYFSETQRNKGNFPGRFSGRQFSNSRSEMNVSTLELGDSALYLCASSLVPGSYEQYFGPGTRLTVT.

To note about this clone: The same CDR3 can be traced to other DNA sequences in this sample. CDR3 DNA: TGTGCCAGCAGCGTGGTTGGTGCCAACGTCCTGACTTTC. Protein sequence: CASSVVGANVLTF. The chain links TRBV9 to TRBJ2-6; D not resolved. V lost 2 bases to trimming and J lost 7 bases, with 7 bases between them. The CDR3 contains 13 residues. Germline V gene lookup returns CDR1 SGDLS and CDR2 YYNGEE.

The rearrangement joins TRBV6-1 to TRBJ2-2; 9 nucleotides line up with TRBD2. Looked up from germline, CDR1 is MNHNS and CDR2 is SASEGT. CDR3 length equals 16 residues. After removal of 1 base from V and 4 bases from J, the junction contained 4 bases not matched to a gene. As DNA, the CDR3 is TGTGCCAGCAGTGAAGGGGTAGCGGGAGTCACCGGGGAGCTGTTTTTT. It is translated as CASSEGVAGVTGELFF.

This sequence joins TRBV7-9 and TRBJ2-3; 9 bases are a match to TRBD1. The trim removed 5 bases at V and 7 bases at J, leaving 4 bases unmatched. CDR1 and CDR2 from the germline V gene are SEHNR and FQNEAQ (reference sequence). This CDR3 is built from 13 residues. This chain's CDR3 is CASSQGQGNTQYF. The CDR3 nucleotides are TGTGCCAGCAGCCAGGGACAGGGCAATACGCAGTATTTT.

The CDR3 coding sequence is TGTGCCTGCACCTTACAGGGATTAAGTAGCGATGAGCAGTTCTTC. Protein product: CACTLQGLSSDEQFF. V gene TRBV30 combines with J gene TRBJ2-1; D perhaps matches TRBD1 (6 bases). With 6 bases removed from V and 8 bases from J, the gap between germline ends came to 23 bases. CDR3 length: 15 amino acids. The germline gives CDR1 GTSNPN, CDR2 SVGIG (reference sequence).

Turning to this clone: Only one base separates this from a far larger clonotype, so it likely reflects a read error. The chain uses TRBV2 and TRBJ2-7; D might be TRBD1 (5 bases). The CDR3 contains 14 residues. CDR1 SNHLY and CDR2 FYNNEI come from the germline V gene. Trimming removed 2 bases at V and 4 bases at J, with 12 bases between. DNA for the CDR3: TGTGCCAGCAGTGAAACCCGACAGTGGTACGAGCAGTACTTC. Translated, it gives CASSETRQWYEQYF. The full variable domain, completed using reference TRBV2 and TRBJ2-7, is EPEVTQTPSHQVTQMGQEVILRCVPISNHLYFYWYRQILGQKVEFLVSFYNNEISEKSEIFDDQFSVERPDGSNFTLKIRSTKLEDSAMYFCASSETRQWYEQYFGPGTRLTVT.

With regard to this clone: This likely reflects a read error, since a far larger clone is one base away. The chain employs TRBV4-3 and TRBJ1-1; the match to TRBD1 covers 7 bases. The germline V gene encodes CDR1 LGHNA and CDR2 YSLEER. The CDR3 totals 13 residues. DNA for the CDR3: TGCTCCAGCAGCCAAACAGGGGTCACTGAAGCTTTCTTT. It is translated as CSSSQTGVTEAFF.

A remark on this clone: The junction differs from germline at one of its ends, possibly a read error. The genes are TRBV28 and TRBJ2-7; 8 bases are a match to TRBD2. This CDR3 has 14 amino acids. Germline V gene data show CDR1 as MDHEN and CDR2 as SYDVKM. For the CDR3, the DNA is TGTGCCAGCAGTTTACGTCAGGGCGGGGGGAGCAGTAGCTTC. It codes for CASSLRQGGGSSSF.